A selection of T cell receptor beta chains follows, all from one sample in a study of graft-versus-host responses after intestinal transplantation. The repertoire was sequenced with immunoSEQ multiplex PCR; TCRdb's copy has only in-frame clones and lacks some. The data show 20,000 to 25,000 clones, 40% to 45% seen once. Material: alloreactive CD8+ T cells from a mixed lymphocyte reaction culture, obtained before intestinal transplant. The receptors shown here come from a human patient who received an intestinal transplant. CDR3s include the opening cysteine and the closing phenylalanine or tryptophan. A D gene is named only where the DNA matches it firmly. Clone size appears in some rows only: once, few, many, or a class for an expanded clone.

abundance	v_gene	j_gene	d_gene	CDR3aa	CDR3nt
few	TRBV11-2	TRBJ1-1	NA	CASSLTSGNTEAFF	TGTGCCAGCAGCTTAACGTCCGGGAACACTGAAGCTTTCTTT
few	TRBV4-2	TRBJ1-2	NA	CASSQDARNYGYTF	TGTGCCAGCAGCCAAGATGCCCGAAACTATGGCTACACCTTC
medium-sized	TRBV14	TRBJ1-1	NA	CASSQVLNTEAFF	TGTGCCAGCAGCCAAGTGCTGAACACTGAAGCTTTCTTT
few	TRBV7-2	TRBJ2-5	TRBD2	CASSFGLAGQETQYF	TGTGCCAGCAGCTTCGGACTAGCGGGACAAGAGACCCAGTACTTC
few	TRBV5-8	TRBJ1-1	NA	CASSLRQFNTEAFF	TGTGCCAGCAGCTTGAGACAGTTTAACACTGAAGCTTTCTTT
medium-sized	TRBV7-9	TRBJ2-7	TRBD2	CASSSPTSGRPYEQYF	TGTGCCAGCAGCTCCCCTACTAGCGGGAGGCCCTACGAGCAGTACTTC
NA	TRBV6-5	TRBJ2-4	NA	CASARVAAINIQYF	TGTGCCTCGGCGAGGGTTGCTGCGATAAACATTCAGTACTTC
NA	TRBV6-6	TRBJ2-7	NA	CASSYLAGMVYEQYF	TGTGCCAGCAGTTACCTTGCCGGGATGGTCTACGAGCAGTACTTC
medium-sized	TRBV6-5	TRBJ1-2	NA	CASSQTNRGYGYTF	TGTGCCAGCAGCCAAACTAATCGAGGCTATGGCTACACCTTC
NA	TRBV6-5	TRBJ1-3	NA	CASRQLGVTGNTIYF	TGTGCCAGCAGACAATTAGGGGTAACTGGAAACACCATATATTTT
NA	TRBV7-2	TRBJ2-1	TRBD2	CASSPVAGVYNEQFF	TGTGCCAGCAGCCCTGTAGCGGGAGTTTACAATGAGCAGTTCTTC
few	TRBV30	TRBJ2-2	TRBD2	CAWSVWTRGDGELFF	TGTGCCTGGAGTGTATGGACTAGAGGGGACGGGGAGCTGTTTTTT
NA	TRBV27	TRBJ1-4	NA	CASSHRDGEKLFF	TGTGCCAGCAGTCACCGGGACGGTGAAAAACTGTTTTTT
NA	TRBV7-3	TRBJ2-1	NA	CASSLIPPRTNEQFF	TGTGCCAGCAGCCTCATTCCCCCTAGAACCAATGAGCAGTTCTTC
NA	TRBV6-5	TRBJ2-1	NA	CASSPGTYYNEQFF	TGTGCCAGCAGTCCCGGGACATACTACAATGAGCAGTTCTTC
NA	TRBV19	TRBJ2-1	NA	CASGGLIGNEQFF	TGTGCCAGCGGGGGACTCATAGGGAATGAGCAGTTCTTC
few	TRBV18	TRBJ2-7	NA	CASSPPQGRPLPYF	TGTGCCAGCTCACCACCTCAGGGACGCCCGTTGCCGTACTTC
medium-sized	TRBV5-6	TRBJ2-3	TRBD2	CASSPGGDTQYF	TGTGCCAGCAGCCCGGGGGGGGATACGCAGTATTTT
NA	TRBV6-1	TRBJ1-1	TRBD1	CASSRRDLQGAEAFF	TGTGCCAGCTCCCGACGGGACCTACAGGGGGCTGAAGCTTTCTTT
NA	TRBV5-4	TRBJ1-3	NA	CASSLWSAGGNTIYF	TGTGCCAGCAGCTTGTGGTCCGCAGGCGGAAACACCATATATTTT
few	TRBV5-1	TRBJ2-3	NA	CASSWGMGTDTQYF	TGCGCCAGCAGCTGGGGCATGGGCACAGATACGCAGTATTTT
few	TRBV28	TRBJ2-7	NA	CASSSPYEQYF	TGTGCCAGCAGTTCCCCCTACGAGCAGTACTTC
NA	TRBV28	TRBJ2-7	NA	CASSERTYSYEQYF	TGTGCCAGCAGCGAAAGGACATACTCCTACGAGCAGTACTTC